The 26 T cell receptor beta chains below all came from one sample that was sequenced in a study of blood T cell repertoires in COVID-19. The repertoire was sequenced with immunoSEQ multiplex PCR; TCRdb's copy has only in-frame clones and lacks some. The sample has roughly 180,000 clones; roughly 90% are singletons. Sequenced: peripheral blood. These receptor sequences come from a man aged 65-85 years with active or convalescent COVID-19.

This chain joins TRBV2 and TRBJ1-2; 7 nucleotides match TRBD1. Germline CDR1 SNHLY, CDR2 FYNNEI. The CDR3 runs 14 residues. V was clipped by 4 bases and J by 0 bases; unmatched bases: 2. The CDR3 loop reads CASSGGQTNYGYTF. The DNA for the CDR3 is TGTGCCAGCAGTGGGGGACAGACTAACTATGGCTACACCTTC.

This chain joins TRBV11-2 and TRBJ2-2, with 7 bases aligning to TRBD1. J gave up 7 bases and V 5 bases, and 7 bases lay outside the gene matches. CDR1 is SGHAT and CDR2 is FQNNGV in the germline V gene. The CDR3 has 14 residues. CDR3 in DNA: TGTGCCAGCAGCGGTGGGACAGACGGCGGGGAGCTGTTTTTT. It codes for CASSGGTDGGELFF.

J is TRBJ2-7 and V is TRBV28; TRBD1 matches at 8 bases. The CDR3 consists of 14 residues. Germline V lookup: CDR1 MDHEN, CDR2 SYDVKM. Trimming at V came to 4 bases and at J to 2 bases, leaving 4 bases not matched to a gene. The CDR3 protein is CASSSDRGTYEQYF. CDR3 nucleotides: TGTGCCAGCAGTTCCGACAGGGGAACCTACGAGCAGTACTTC.

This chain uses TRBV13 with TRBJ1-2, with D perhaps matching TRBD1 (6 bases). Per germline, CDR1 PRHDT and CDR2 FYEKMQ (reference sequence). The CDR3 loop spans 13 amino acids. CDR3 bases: TGTGCACTACAGGGCAGGGCTAACTATGGCTACACCTTC. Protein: CALQGRANYGYTF.

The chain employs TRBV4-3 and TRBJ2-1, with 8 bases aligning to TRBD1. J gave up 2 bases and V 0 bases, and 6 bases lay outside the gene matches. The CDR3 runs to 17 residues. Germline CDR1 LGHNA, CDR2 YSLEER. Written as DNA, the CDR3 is TGCGCCAGCAGCCAAGAATGGGGACAGGTCACCTACAATGAGCAGTTCTTC. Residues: CASSQEWGQVTYNEQFF.

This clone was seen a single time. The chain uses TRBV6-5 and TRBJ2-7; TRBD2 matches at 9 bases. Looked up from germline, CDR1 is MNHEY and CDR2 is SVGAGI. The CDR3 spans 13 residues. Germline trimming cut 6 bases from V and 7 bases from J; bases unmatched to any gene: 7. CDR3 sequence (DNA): TGTGCCAGCAGGACTAGCGGCTCTTGGGAGCAGTACTTC. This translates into CASRTSGSWEQYF.

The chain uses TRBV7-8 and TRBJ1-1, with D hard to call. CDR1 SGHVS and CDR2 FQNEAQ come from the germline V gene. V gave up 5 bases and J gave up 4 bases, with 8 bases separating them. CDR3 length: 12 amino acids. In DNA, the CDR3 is TGTGCCAGCAGCCCCGAGGCCACTGAAGCTTTCTTT. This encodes CASSPEATEAFF.

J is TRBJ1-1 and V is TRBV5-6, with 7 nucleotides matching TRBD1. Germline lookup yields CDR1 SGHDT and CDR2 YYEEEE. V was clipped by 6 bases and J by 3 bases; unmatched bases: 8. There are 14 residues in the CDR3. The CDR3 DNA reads TGTGCCAGCATGCGAGACAGGGCGCACACTGAAGCTTTCTTT. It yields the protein CASMRDRAHTEAFF.

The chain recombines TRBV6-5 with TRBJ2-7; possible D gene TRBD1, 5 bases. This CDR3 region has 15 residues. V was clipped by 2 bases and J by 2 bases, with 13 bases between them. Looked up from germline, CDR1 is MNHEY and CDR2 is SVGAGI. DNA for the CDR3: TGTGCCAGCAGTTACCTCGGCAACAGGCCCTACGAGCAGTACTTC. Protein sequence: CASSYLGNRPYEQYF.

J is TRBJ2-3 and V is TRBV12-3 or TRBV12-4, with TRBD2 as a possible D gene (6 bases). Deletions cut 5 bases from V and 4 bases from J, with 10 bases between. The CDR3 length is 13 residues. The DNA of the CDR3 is TGTGCCAGCAGTGCACGACTAGCAGATACGCAGTATTTT. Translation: CASSARLADTQYF.

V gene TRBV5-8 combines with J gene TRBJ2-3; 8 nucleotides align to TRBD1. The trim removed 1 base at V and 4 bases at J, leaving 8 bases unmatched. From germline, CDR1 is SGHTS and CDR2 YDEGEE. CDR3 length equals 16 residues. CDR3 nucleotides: TGTGCCAGCAGCTTGAGCCGGACAGGGACCCCAGATACGCAGTATTTT. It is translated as CASSLSRTGTPDTQYF.

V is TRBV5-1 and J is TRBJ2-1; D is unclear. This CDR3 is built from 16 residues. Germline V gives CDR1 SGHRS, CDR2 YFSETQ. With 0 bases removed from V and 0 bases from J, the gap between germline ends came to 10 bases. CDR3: CASSLDPRSSYNEQFF. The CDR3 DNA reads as TGCGCCAGCAGCTTGGACCCCCGGAGCTCCTACAATGAGCAGTTCTTC.

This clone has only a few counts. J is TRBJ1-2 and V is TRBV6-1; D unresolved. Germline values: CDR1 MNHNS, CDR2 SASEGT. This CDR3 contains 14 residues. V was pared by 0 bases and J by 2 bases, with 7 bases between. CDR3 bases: TGTGCCAGCAGTGAAGCGGGGAGCAACTATGGCTACACCTTC. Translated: CASSEAGSNYGYTF.

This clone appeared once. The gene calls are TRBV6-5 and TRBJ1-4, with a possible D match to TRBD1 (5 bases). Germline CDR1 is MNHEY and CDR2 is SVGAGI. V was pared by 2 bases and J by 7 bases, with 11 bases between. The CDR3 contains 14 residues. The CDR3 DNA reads TGTGCCAGCAGTTACGGGGGGTCGACTGAAAAACTGTTTTTT. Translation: CASSYGGSTEKLFF.

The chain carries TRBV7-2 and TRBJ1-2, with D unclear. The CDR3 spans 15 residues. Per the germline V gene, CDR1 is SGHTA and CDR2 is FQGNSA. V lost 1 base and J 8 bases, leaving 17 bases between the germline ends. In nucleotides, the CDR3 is TGTGCCAGCAGCTTAGACTATGTCCCTGTAGGAGGCTACACCTTC. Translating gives CASSLDYVPVGGYTF. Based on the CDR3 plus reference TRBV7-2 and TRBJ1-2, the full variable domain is GAGVSQSPSNKVTEKGKDVELRCDPISGHTALYWYRQSLGQGLEFLIYFQGNSAPDKSGLPSDRFSAERTGGSVSTLTIQRTQQEDSAVYLCASSLDYVPVGGYTFGSGTRLTVV.

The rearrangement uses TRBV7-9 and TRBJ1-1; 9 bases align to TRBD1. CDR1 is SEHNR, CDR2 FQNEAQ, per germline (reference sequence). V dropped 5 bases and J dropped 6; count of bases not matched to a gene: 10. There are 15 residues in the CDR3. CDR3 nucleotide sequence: TGTGCCAGCAGCCGAACAGGGGGCTCGGGGGCTGAAGCTTTCTTT. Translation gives CASSRTGGSGAEAFF.

As DNA, the CDR3 is TGTGCCAGCTCATCAACAGGGGGCGGCACTGAAGCTTTCTTT. This codes for CASSSTGGGTEAFF. The rearrangement joins TRBV18 to TRBJ1-1; TRBD1 matches 9 bases. Germline CDR1 KGHSH, CDR2 LQKENI. V trimming: 5 bases; J trimming: 4 bases; junction bases outside the gene matches: 5. CDR3 length: 14 residues.

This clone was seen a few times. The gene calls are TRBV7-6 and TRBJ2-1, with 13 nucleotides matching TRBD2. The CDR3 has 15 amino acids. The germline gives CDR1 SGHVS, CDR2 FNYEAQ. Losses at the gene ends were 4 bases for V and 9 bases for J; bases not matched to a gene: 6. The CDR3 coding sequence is TGTGCCAGCAGCTCACTAGCGGGAGGGTCGGGTGAGCAGTTCTTC. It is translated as CASSSLAGGSGEQFF.

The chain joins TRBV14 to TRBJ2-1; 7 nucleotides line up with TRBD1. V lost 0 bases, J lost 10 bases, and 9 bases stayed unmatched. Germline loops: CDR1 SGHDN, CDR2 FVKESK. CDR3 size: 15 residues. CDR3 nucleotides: TGTGCCAGCAGCCAAGATAGTGGGACAGTGAGGGAGCAGTTCTTC. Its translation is CASSQDSGTVREQFF.

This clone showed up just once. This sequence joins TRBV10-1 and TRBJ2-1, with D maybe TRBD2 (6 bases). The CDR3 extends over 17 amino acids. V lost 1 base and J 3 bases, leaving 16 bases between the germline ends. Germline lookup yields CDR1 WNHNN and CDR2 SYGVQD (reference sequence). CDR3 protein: CASSELIAVRGYNEQFF. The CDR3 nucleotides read TGCGCCAGCAGTGAGTTAATAGCGGTAAGGGGCTACAATGAGCAGTTCTTC.

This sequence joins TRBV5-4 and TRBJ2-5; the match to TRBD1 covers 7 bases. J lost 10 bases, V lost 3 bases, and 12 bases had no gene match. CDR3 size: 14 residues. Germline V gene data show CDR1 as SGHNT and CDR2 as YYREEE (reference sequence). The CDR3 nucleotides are TGTGCCAGCAGCTACGATCGACAGGGAGTGATCCAGTACTTC. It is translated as CASSYDRQGVIQYF. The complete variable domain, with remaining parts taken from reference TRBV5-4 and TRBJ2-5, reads ETGVTQSPTHLIKTRGQQVTLRCSSQSGHNTVSWYQQALGQGPQFIFQYYREEENGRGNFPPRFSGLQFPNYSSELNVNALELDDSALYLCASSYDRQGVIQYFGPGTRLLVL.

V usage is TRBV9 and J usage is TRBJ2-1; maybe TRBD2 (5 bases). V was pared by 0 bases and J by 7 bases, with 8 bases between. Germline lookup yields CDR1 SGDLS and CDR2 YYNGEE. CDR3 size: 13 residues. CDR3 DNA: TGTGCCAGCAGCGTAGACCCGGGAAATGAGCAGTTCTTC. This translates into CASSVDPGNEQFF.

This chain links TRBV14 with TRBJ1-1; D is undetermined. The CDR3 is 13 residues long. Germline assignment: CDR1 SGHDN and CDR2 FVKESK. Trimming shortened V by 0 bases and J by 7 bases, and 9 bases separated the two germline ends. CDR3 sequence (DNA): TGTGCCAGCAGCCAAGATCTTCGGAGTGAAGCTTTCTTT. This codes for CASSQDLRSEAFF.

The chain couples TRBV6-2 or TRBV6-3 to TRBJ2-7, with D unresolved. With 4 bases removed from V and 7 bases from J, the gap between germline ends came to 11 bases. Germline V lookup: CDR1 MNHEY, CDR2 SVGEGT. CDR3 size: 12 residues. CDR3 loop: CASSSQSTEQYF. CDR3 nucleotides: TGTGCCAGCAGTTCACAGAGTACGGAGCAGTACTTC.

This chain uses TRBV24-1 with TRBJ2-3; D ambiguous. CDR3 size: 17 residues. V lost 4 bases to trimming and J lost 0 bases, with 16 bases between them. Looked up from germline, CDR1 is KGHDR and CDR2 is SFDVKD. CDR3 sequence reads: CATSDVISTASTDTQYF. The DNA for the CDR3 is TGTGCCACCAGTGACGTCATTAGCACGGCTAGCACAGATACGCAGTATTTT.

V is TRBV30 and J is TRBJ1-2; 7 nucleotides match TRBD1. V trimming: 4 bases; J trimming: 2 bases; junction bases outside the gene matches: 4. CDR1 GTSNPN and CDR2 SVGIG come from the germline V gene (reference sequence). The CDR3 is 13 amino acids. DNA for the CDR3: TGTGCCTGGACCCTACAGGGGAACTATGGCTACACCTTC. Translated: CAWTLQGNYGYTF.